This T cell receptor (beta chain) was sequenced during a study of T cell responses to AZD1222 COVID-19 vaccine. Repertoires were generated with immunoSEQ multiplex PCR, while TCRdb's copy carries only in-frame clones and drops some. The table lists 120,000 to 150,000 clones, 85% to 95% of them singletons. CDR1 and CDR2 from the germline V gene are SGHVS and FQNEAQ. The germline V and J ends were trimmed by 1 base and 1 base, with 12 bases remaining between them. This CDR3 spans 16 amino acids. Study results and caveats: Targets within unmutated variant regions were reportedly found for nearly half of spike-specific TCRs. Elevations in Spike-specific TCR breadth and depth followed administration of two AZD1222 doses.

As regards this clone: Its matching antigen is unknown.

This chain uses TRBV7-8 with TRBJ2-3; D possibly corresponds to TRBD2 (5 bases). This TCR was recovered from an adult in good health. This specimen consisted of peripheral blood, obtained on day 0 of AZD1222 vaccination. CDR3 in DNA: TGTGCCAGCAGCTTAGTACCGGGGAAGGGCACAGATACGCAGTATTTT. This translates into CASSLVPGKGTDTQYF.